These T cell receptor beta chains were read from a single sample in a study of blood T cells in healthy people across ages. One entry per CDR3 protein results from TCRdb running MiXCR on the 5' RACE reads. The sample has roughly 800,000 distinct CDR3 sequences; roughly 64% are singletons. The sample taken for sequencing was blood. The receptors come from a man aged 25 to 45 in good health. Both conserved end residues are part of each CDR3. Fields, in order: CDR3 protein, D gene, J gene, V gene. A D gene is named only where the DNA matches it firmly.

CDR3: CSARERQPAYEQYF
D: NA
J: TRBJ2-7
V: TRBV20-1

CDR3: CASSLSHGLGTEAFF
D: NA
J: TRBJ1-1
V: TRBV7-2

CDR3: CASSPRIGMGTEAFF
D: NA
J: TRBJ1-1
V: TRBV7-2

CDR3: CSADAMYQETQYF
D: NA
J: TRBJ2-5
V: TRBV20-1

CDR3: CSARDRQVASGANVLTF
D: NA
J: TRBJ2-6
V: TRBV20-1

CDR3: CASSQAHREGDTQYF
D: NA
J: TRBJ2-3
V: TRBV4-2

CDR3: CSVGGATTLYTDTQYF
D: NA
J: TRBJ2-3
V: TRBV29-1

CDR3: CASSLRLAANVQFF
D: TRBD2
J: TRBJ2-1
V: TRBV2

CDR3: CASSFTGLDNYGYTF
D: NA
J: TRBJ1-2
V: TRBV7-9

CDR3: CSAPRPGMIYEQYF
D: NA
J: TRBJ2-7
V: TRBV20-1

CDR3: CASSQDPGQGSDTQYF
D: TRBD1
J: TRBJ2-3
V: TRBV4-2

CDR3: CASSQGGKGEETQYF
D: NA
J: NA
V: TRBV4-2

CDR3: CASSPKPTDVYGYTF
D: NA
J: TRBJ1-2
V: TRBV7-2

CDR3: CSAPGTEAQPQHF
D: TRBD1
J: TRBJ1-5
V: TRBV20-1

CDR3: CASSISASVSYEQYF
D: NA
J: TRBJ2-7
V: TRBV7-2

CDR3: CASSPPRTRYQETQYF
D: NA
J: TRBJ2-5
V: TRBV18

CDR3: CASSYRTGDTYEQYF
D: TRBD1
J: NA
V: TRBV6-2/TRBV6-3

CDR3: CASSPFGTTIAKNIQYF
D: NA
J: TRBJ2-4
V: TRBV18

CDR3: CSARPPYTF
D: NA
J: TRBJ1-2
V: TRBV20-1

CDR3: CSARWGWGNTEAFF
D: NA
J: TRBJ1-1
V: TRBV20-1

CDR3: CASSLRHSGYTF
D: NA
J: TRBJ1-2
V: TRBV11-1

CDR3: CSVESGINQPQHF
D: NA
J: TRBJ1-5
V: TRBV29-1

CDR3: CASSARTSGGLNQFF
D: TRBD2
J: TRBJ2-1
V: TRBV6-1

CDR3: CSARQGGGAYEQYF
D: NA
J: TRBJ2-7
V: TRBV20-1

CDR3: CASGLVSSGGETQYF
D: TRBD2
J: TRBJ2-5
V: TRBV12-5

CDR3: CSARDPSDSYNEQFF
D: NA
J: TRBJ2-1
V: TRBV20-1

CDR3: CSAPASTDTQYF
D: NA
J: TRBJ2-3
V: TRBV20-1

CDR3: CASSPFDPGLWADTQYF
D: NA
J: TRBJ2-3
V: TRBV18

CDR3: CSARDFREAFQETQYF
D: NA
J: TRBJ2-5
V: TRBV20-1

CDR3: CASIGQETQYF
D: NA
J: TRBJ2-5
V: TRBV28

CDR3: CASSQELAGGSYEQYF
D: TRBD2
J: TRBJ2-7
V: TRBV4-3

CDR3: CASSLQRGSLGQFF
D: NA
J: TRBJ2-1
V: TRBV7-6

CDR3: CASNRMGSGELFF
D: NA
J: TRBJ2-2
V: TRBV7-9

CDR3: CASSTRDRGQETQYF
D: NA
J: TRBJ2-5
V: TRBV21-1

CDR3: CATNRGNLNTEAFF
D: TRBD1
J: TRBJ1-1
V: TRBV12-3/TRBV12-4

CDR3: CASSLGTGFTDTQYF
D: NA
J: TRBJ2-3
V: TRBV7-6

CDR3: CASSFGANFYEQYF
D: NA
J: NA
V: TRBV12-3/TRBV12-4

CDR3: CSTWGGQGFDYGYTF
D: TRBD1
J: TRBJ1-2
V: TRBV29-1

CDR3: CASSLVAGGPSYEQFF
D: TRBD2
J: TRBJ2-1
V: TRBV7-2

CDR3: CASSQTPRDRDRVFNEQYF
D: TRBD1
J: TRBJ2-7
V: TRBV4-1

CDR3: CSVFWDEQYF
D: NA
J: NA
V: TRBV29-1

CDR3: CASSPDPARARNIQYF
D: NA
J: TRBJ2-4
V: TRBV5-1

CDR3: CASSARGGEQYF
D: NA
J: NA
V: TRBV7-9

CDR3: CASIRDFSNEQYF
D: NA
J: NA
V: TRBV6-6

CDR3: CSVGGQGFGGGYTF
D: TRBD1
J: TRBJ1-2
V: TRBV29-1

CDR3: CSVESSLDGYTF
D: NA
J: TRBJ1-2
V: TRBV29-1

CDR3: CASSLRLGGETQYF
D: TRBD2
J: NA
V: TRBV7-7

CDR3: CSARPGLAGYNEQFF
D: TRBD2
J: TRBJ2-1
V: TRBV20-1

CDR3: CSAHGQGIETQYF
D: TRBD1
J: TRBJ2-5
V: TRBV20-1

CDR3: CASSSKGSETQYF
D: NA
J: NA
V: TRBV7-2

CDR3: CASTHREGNEQFF
D: TRBD2
J: TRBJ2-1
V: TRBV28

CDR3: CASSQGLAGGVKQFF
D: TRBD2
J: TRBJ2-1
V: TRBV12-3/TRBV12-4

CDR3: CASSLLSRNEQFF
D: NA
J: TRBJ2-1
V: TRBV12-3/TRBV12-4